The rows below give T cell receptor beta chains drawn from one sample of a study of long-term antiretroviral therapy in people with HIV. Generated by immunoSEQ multiplex PCR, the TCRdb table keeps only in-frame clones and is missing some. The repertoire includes 15,000 to 20,000 clones, about 91% of them detected once, and approximately 10% sits in the top ten. The sample consisted of unsorted PBMCs, taken 0.3 years after starting antiretroviral therapy. The receptors were gathered from a man in his 60s with HIV. Each CDR3 is given with its conserved first and last residue. The order of the fields is CDR3 protein, CDR3 DNA, clone size, V gene, D gene, J gene. The D gene is left open where the match is weak. Rows give clone size only sometimes, using once, few, many, or a class for an expanded clone.

CDR3aa: CASSQTGTSGRLTGDTQYF
CDR3nt: TGCGCCAGCAGTCAGACCGGGACTAGCGGGAGGTTGACGGGAGATACGCAGTATTTT
abundance: NA
v_gene: TRBV4-3
d_gene: TRBD2
j_gene: TRBJ2-3

CDR3aa: CASSLDPLTGELFF
CDR3nt: TGCGCCAGCAGCTTGGACCCCTTAACCGGGGAGCTGTTTTTT
abundance: NA
v_gene: TRBV5-1
d_gene: NA
j_gene: TRBJ2-2

CDR3aa: CASSIPSTDTQYF
CDR3nt: TGTGCCAGTAGTATCCCGAGCACAGATACGCAGTATTTT
abundance: NA
v_gene: TRBV19
d_gene: NA
j_gene: TRBJ2-3

CDR3aa: CASSPGGANTEAFF
CDR3nt: TGTGCCAGCAGCCCGGGCGGCGCGAACACTGAAGCTTTCTTT
abundance: NA
v_gene: TRBV7-6
d_gene: NA
j_gene: TRBJ1-1

CDR3aa: CASRYQGGLDYGYTF
CDR3nt: TGCGCCAGCAGGTATCAGGGGGGCCTGGACTATGGCTACACCTTC
abundance: NA
v_gene: TRBV5-1
d_gene: TRBD1
j_gene: TRBJ1-2

CDR3aa: CASSKALANTGELFF
CDR3nt: TGTGCCAGCAGCAAAGCACTAGCAAACACCGGGGAGCTGTTTTTT
abundance: NA
v_gene: TRBV21-1
d_gene: NA
j_gene: TRBJ2-2

CDR3aa: CAWRWGMNTEAFF
CDR3nt: TGTGCCTGGAGATGGGGCATGAACACTGAAGCTTTCTTT
abundance: NA
v_gene: TRBV30
d_gene: NA
j_gene: TRBJ1-1

CDR3aa: CASSPGSHGYTF
CDR3nt: TGTGCCAGCAGCCCAGGGTCGCATGGCTACACCTTC
abundance: NA
v_gene: TRBV11-2
d_gene: NA
j_gene: TRBJ1-2

CDR3aa: CSVDLGAVQETQYF
CDR3nt: TGCAGCGTTGATCTGGGGGCGGTCCAAGAGACCCAGTACTTC
abundance: NA
v_gene: TRBV29-1
d_gene: NA
j_gene: TRBJ2-5

CDR3aa: CASSLDLGNKETQYF
CDR3nt: TGTGCCAGCAGCTTGGATCTGGGAAACAAAGAGACCCAGTACTTC
abundance: NA
v_gene: TRBV5-6
d_gene: NA
j_gene: TRBJ2-5

CDR3aa: CASSFPPSNRGLSLGYTF
CDR3nt: TGTGCCAGCAGTTTTCCCCCAAGCAACAGGGGGCTTTCGTTGGGCTACACCTTC
abundance: NA
v_gene: TRBV5-6
d_gene: TRBD1
j_gene: TRBJ1-2

CDR3aa: CASSLAPGASGNTIYF
CDR3nt: TGTGCCAGCAGCTTGGCCCCGGGCGCCTCTGGAAACACCATATATTTT
abundance: once
v_gene: TRBV5-4
d_gene: NA
j_gene: TRBJ1-3

CDR3aa: CASSPTGQGARETQYF
CDR3nt: TGTGCCAGCAGTCCTACGGGACAGGGGGCGAGGGAGACCCAGTACTTC
abundance: NA
v_gene: TRBV28
d_gene: TRBD1
j_gene: TRBJ2-5

CDR3aa: CASSGAGGIVTEAFF
CDR3nt: TGTGCCAGCAGTGGTGCGGGAGGCATAGTCACTGAAGCTTTCTTT
abundance: NA
v_gene: TRBV27
d_gene: NA
j_gene: TRBJ1-1

CDR3aa: CAGSTQQGGTGELFF
CDR3nt: TGTGCCGGCTCCACCCAGCAGGGGGGCACCGGGGAGCTGTTTTTT
abundance: NA
v_gene: TRBV5-4
d_gene: NA
j_gene: TRBJ2-2

CDR3aa: CASSQTGTASSYEQYF
CDR3nt: TGCGCCAGCAGCCAGACCGGGACAGCGAGCTCCTACGAGCAGTACTTC
abundance: few
v_gene: TRBV4-1
d_gene: TRBD1
j_gene: TRBJ2-7

CDR3aa: CACEREGTDTQYF
CDR3nt: TGTGCCTGCGAGCGGGAGGGTACAGATACGCAGTATTTT
abundance: NA
v_gene: TRBV30
d_gene: TRBD2
j_gene: TRBJ2-3

CDR3aa: CASRPDRVASYEQYF
CDR3nt: TGTGCCAGCAGACCAGACAGGGTGGCCTCCTACGAGCAGTACTTC
abundance: NA
v_gene: TRBV27
d_gene: TRBD1
j_gene: TRBJ2-7

CDR3aa: CASSPRGGPFTGELFF
CDR3nt: TGTGCCAGCAGCCCGCGAGGGGGACCCTTCACCGGGGAGCTGTTTTTT
abundance: NA
v_gene: TRBV5-6
d_gene: NA
j_gene: TRBJ2-2

CDR3aa: CAWIYSRVGYTF
CDR3nt: TGTGCCTGGATTTACTCCAGGGTTGGCTACACCTTC
abundance: NA
v_gene: TRBV30
d_gene: NA
j_gene: TRBJ1-2

CDR3aa: CASSLSGAGYYEQYF
CDR3nt: TGTGCCAGCAGCTTAAGTGGGGCAGGGTACTACGAGCAGTACTTC
abundance: NA
v_gene: TRBV7-3
d_gene: NA
j_gene: TRBJ2-7

CDR3aa: CASSLGWGETQYF
CDR3nt: TGTGCCAGCAGCTTAGGGTGGGGAGAGACCCAGTACTTC
abundance: NA
v_gene: TRBV11-3
d_gene: NA
j_gene: TRBJ2-5

CDR3aa: CASSLAQPQETQYF
CDR3nt: TGCGCCAGCAGCTTGGCACAGCCCCAAGAGACCCAGTACTTC
abundance: NA
v_gene: TRBV5-1
d_gene: NA
j_gene: TRBJ2-5

CDR3aa: CASSLFPVLAGDHTDTQYF
CDR3nt: TGTGCCAGCAGCTTATTTCCGGTCCTAGCGGGGGACCACACAGATACGCAGTATTTT
abundance: NA
v_gene: TRBV7-2
d_gene: TRBD2
j_gene: TRBJ2-3

CDR3aa: CASRQGVQETQYF
CDR3nt: TGTGCCAGCAGGCAGGGGGTCCAAGAGACCCAGTACTTC
abundance: NA
v_gene: TRBV27
d_gene: TRBD1
j_gene: TRBJ2-5

CDR3aa: CASTGTYLNTEAFF
CDR3nt: TGTGCCAGCACCGGGACTTACTTGAACACTGAAGCTTTCTTT
abundance: NA
v_gene: TRBV2
d_gene: NA
j_gene: TRBJ1-1

CDR3aa: CASSPDSFNYGYTF
CDR3nt: TGTGCCAGCAGCCCAGACAGCTTTAACTATGGCTACACCTTC
abundance: NA
v_gene: TRBV11-2
d_gene: NA
j_gene: TRBJ1-2

CDR3aa: CASSLGLAGGPALNEQFF
CDR3nt: TGCGCCAGCAGCTTGGGTCTAGCGGGAGGGCCGGCCCTGAATGAGCAGTTCTTC
abundance: NA
v_gene: TRBV5-1
d_gene: TRBD2
j_gene: TRBJ2-1

CDR3aa: CASSIRGSTDTQYF
CDR3nt: TGTGCCAGTAGTATAAGGGGTAGCACAGATACGCAGTATTTT
abundance: NA
v_gene: TRBV19
d_gene: NA
j_gene: TRBJ2-3

CDR3aa: CASSSSTEAFF
CDR3nt: TGCGCCAGCAGCTCCTCCACTGAAGCTTTCTTT
abundance: NA
v_gene: TRBV5-1
d_gene: NA
j_gene: TRBJ1-1

CDR3aa: CASSVDQGAVTGHGYTF
CDR3nt: TGTGCCAGCAGCGTAGACCAGGGCGCTGTAACAGGTCATGGCTACACCTTC
abundance: NA
v_gene: TRBV9
d_gene: NA
j_gene: TRBJ1-2

CDR3aa: CASSPRGRGRTGELFF
CDR3nt: TGCGCCAGCAGCCCCCGGGGCCGGGGGAGGACCGGGGAGCTGTTTTTT
abundance: NA
v_gene: TRBV5-1
d_gene: NA
j_gene: TRBJ2-2

CDR3aa: CASSQGGGGSGNQPQHF
CDR3nt: TGCGCCAGCAGCCAAGGGGGCGGGGGCAGCGGCAATCAGCCCCAGCATTTT
abundance: NA
v_gene: TRBV4-1
d_gene: NA
j_gene: TRBJ1-5

CDR3aa: CASSQEARLAGASEQYF
CDR3nt: TGCGCCAGCAGCCAAGAGGCAAGACTAGCGGGGGCATCCGAGCAGTACTTC
abundance: once
v_gene: TRBV4-1
d_gene: TRBD2
j_gene: TRBJ2-7

CDR3aa: CAIMTRTYEQYF
CDR3nt: TGTGCCATCATGACCCGTACCTACGAGCAGTACTTC
abundance: NA
v_gene: TRBV10-3
d_gene: NA
j_gene: TRBJ2-7

CDR3aa: CASRRNEQFF
CDR3nt: TGTGCCTCCAGACGCAATGAGCAGTTCTTC
abundance: NA
v_gene: TRBV30
d_gene: NA
j_gene: TRBJ2-1

CDR3aa: CASSHSSSGGSAYEQYF
CDR3nt: TGCGCCAGCAGCCACTCATCATCGGGCGGGAGCGCCTACGAGCAGTACTTC
abundance: NA
v_gene: TRBV4-1
d_gene: TRBD2
j_gene: TRBJ2-7

CDR3aa: CSVAGTDHKVNTEAFF
CDR3nt: TGCAGCGTAGCCGGGACAGACCATAAAGTAAACACTGAAGCTTTCTTT
abundance: NA
v_gene: TRBV29-1
d_gene: TRBD1
j_gene: TRBJ1-1

CDR3aa: CASSRPLGELFF
CDR3nt: TGTGCCAGCAGCAGGCCCCTAGGAGAACTGTTCTTC
abundance: NA
v_gene: TRBV7-2
d_gene: NA
j_gene: TRBJ2-1

CDR3aa: CSVESQGNEQFF
CDR3nt: TGCAGCGTTGAATCCCAGGGAAATGAGCAGTTCTTC
abundance: NA
v_gene: TRBV29-1
d_gene: NA
j_gene: TRBJ2-1

CDR3aa: CAWSGGRASTDTQYF
CDR3nt: TGTGCCTGGAGTGGCGGCAGGGCTAGCACAGATACGCAGTATTTT
abundance: once
v_gene: TRBV30
d_gene: NA
j_gene: TRBJ2-3

CDR3aa: CASSGHRRQGSTEQYF
CDR3nt: TGTGCCAGCAGCGGACATAGGAGACAGGGAAGCACCGAGCAGTACTTC
abundance: NA
v_gene: TRBV7-8
d_gene: TRBD1
j_gene: TRBJ2-7

CDR3aa: CASSLSPGTGGFSGANVLTF
CDR3nt: TGCGCCAGCAGCTTGTCGCCCGGGACAGGGGGTTTTTCTGGGGCCAACGTCCTGACTTTC
abundance: NA
v_gene: TRBV5-1
d_gene: TRBD1
j_gene: TRBJ2-6

CDR3aa: CASSAGGIDTQYF
CDR3nt: TGTGCCAGCAGTGCGGGGGGCATAGATACGCAGTATTTT
abundance: NA
v_gene: TRBV2
d_gene: NA
j_gene: TRBJ2-3

CDR3aa: CASSSGTGSYNEQFF
CDR3nt: TGCGCCAGCAGCTCCGGGACAGGCTCCTACAATGAGCAGTTCTTC
abundance: NA
v_gene: TRBV5-1
d_gene: TRBD1
j_gene: TRBJ2-1

CDR3aa: CASSLTSVSYNEQFF
CDR3nt: TGCGCCAGCAGCTTGACTAGCGTGTCCTACAATGAGCAGTTCTTC
abundance: NA
v_gene: TRBV5-1
d_gene: TRBD2
j_gene: TRBJ2-1

CDR3aa: CASSLDRGYSPLHF
CDR3nt: TGTGCCAGCAGTTTAGATAGGGGCTATTCACCCCTCCACTTT
abundance: NA
v_gene: TRBV27
d_gene: NA
j_gene: TRBJ1-6

CDR3aa: CASSLWGLAGADTQYF
CDR3nt: TGTGCCAGCAGCTTATGGGGACTAGCGGGAGCAGATACGCAGTATTTT
abundance: NA
v_gene: TRBV7-2
d_gene: TRBD2
j_gene: TRBJ2-3

CDR3aa: CASSQDLIRDMEFF
CDR3nt: TGCGCCAGCAGCCAAGATCTGATCAGGGACATGGAGTTCTTC
abundance: NA
v_gene: TRBV4-3
d_gene: NA
j_gene: TRBJ2-1

CDR3aa: CASSPGHPNEQFF
CDR3nt: TGTGCCAGCTCACCGGGACACCCAAATGAGCAGTTCTTC
abundance: NA
v_gene: TRBV18
d_gene: NA
j_gene: TRBJ2-1

CDR3aa: CASKKGSLDTGELFF
CDR3nt: TGTGCCAGCAAAAAAGGGAGTTTAGATACCGGGGAGCTGTTTTTT
abundance: NA
v_gene: TRBV6-5
d_gene: NA
j_gene: TRBJ2-2

CDR3aa: CASSQLDRGRNYGYTF
CDR3nt: TGCGCCAGCAGCCAATTGGACAGGGGGCGTAACTATGGCTACACCTTC
abundance: NA
v_gene: TRBV4-3
d_gene: TRBD1
j_gene: TRBJ1-2

CDR3aa: CASSWGQGYRTEAFF
CDR3nt: TGCGCCAGCAGCTGGGGACAGGGCTATCGGACTGAAGCTTTCTTT
abundance: NA
v_gene: TRBV5-1
d_gene: TRBD1
j_gene: TRBJ1-1

CDR3aa: CASSEHSGGFVSYEQYF
CDR3nt: TGTGCCAGCAGTGAACATAGCGGGGGGTTTGTATCCTACGAGCAGTACTTC
abundance: NA
v_gene: TRBV10-3
d_gene: TRBD2
j_gene: TRBJ2-7

CDR3aa: CASSSLYRQARGTEAFF
CDR3nt: TGTGCCAGCAGTTCCCTATATAGACAGGCCCGGGGCACTGAAGCTTTCTTT
abundance: NA
v_gene: TRBV27
d_gene: NA
j_gene: TRBJ1-1

CDR3aa: CASSQDAERTNNEQFF
CDR3nt: TGCGCCAGCAGCCAAGATGCGGAGAGGACAAACAATGAGCAGTTCTTC
abundance: NA
v_gene: TRBV4-1
d_gene: NA
j_gene: TRBJ2-1

CDR3aa: CASSDERQEQYF
CDR3nt: TGTGCCAGCAGTGATGAGAGACAGGAGCAGTACTTC
abundance: NA
v_gene: TRBV6-5
d_gene: NA
j_gene: TRBJ2-7

CDR3aa: CASSQGTGYGYTF
CDR3nt: TGTGCCAGCAGCCAAGGGACAGGTTATGGCTACACCTTC
abundance: NA
v_gene: TRBV14
d_gene: TRBD1
j_gene: TRBJ1-2